The 10 T cell receptor beta chains below all came from one sample that was sequenced in a study of blood T cell repertoires in COVID-19. Using immunoSEQ multiplex PCR, the repertoire was profiled, and TCRdb retains in-frame clones only, with some absent. Among approximately 210,000 clones listed, almost 90% were seen once. Sequencing was done on a sample of peripheral blood. The receptors here all came from a young man with active or convalescent COVID-19.

The chain has TRBV7-2 and TRBJ2-3, with D possibly TRBD2 on 6 matching bases. Trimming shortened V by 5 bases and J by 6 bases, and 18 bases separated the two germline ends. Per germline, CDR1 SGHTA and CDR2 FQGNSA. The CDR3 length is 15 residues. The CDR3 here is CASSPTGTYSDTQYF. The CDR3 DNA reads TGTGCCAGCAGCCCAACCGGGACTTACTCGGATACGCAGTATTTT.

This clone has a single count. This chain joins TRBV5-1 and TRBJ2-6; D gene uncertain. Between the trimmed V and J ends, which lost 3 bases and 0 bases, there was a span of 4 bases. The CDR3 sequence is 14 residues long. Germline loops: CDR1 SGHRS, CDR2 YFSETQ. CDR3 nucleotides: TGCGCCAGCAGCTCTAGCTCTGGGGCCAACGTCCTGACTTTC. As protein: CASSSSSGANVLTF.

This chain uses TRBV7-9 with TRBJ2-3, with D perhaps matching TRBD1 (6 bases). This CDR3 region has 17 residues. Germline CDR1 SEHNR, CDR2 FQNEAQ (reference sequence). V gave up 5 bases and J gave up 4 bases, with 22 bases separating them. CDR3 nucleotides: TGTGCCAGCAGCCGCACCCGAGGCCAGGGGAGATCAGATACGCAGTATTTT. Amino acids: CASSRTRGQGRSDTQYF.

The CDR3 sequence: CASSPLGGRIEKLFF. The CDR3 DNA is TGTGCCAGCTCACCTCTCGGGGGGCGCATTGAAAAACTGTTTTTT. The gene calls are TRBV18 and TRBJ1-4, with D possibly TRBD1 on 6 matching bases. Trimming removed 3 bases at V and 7 bases at J, with 15 bases between. This CDR3 region has 15 residues. From germline, CDR1 is KGHSH and CDR2 LQKENI.

The chain uses TRBV4-1 and TRBJ1-1; 8 nucleotides agree with TRBD1. In germline, CDR1 is MGHRA, CDR2 YSYEKL. Unmatched junction bases numbered 6, after V lost 0 bases and J lost 6 bases. CDR3 size: 15 residues. DNA of the CDR3: TGCGCCAGCAGCCAAGATCCTGCGGGACAGGCTGAAGCTTTCTTT. It translates to CASSQDPAGQAEAFF.

The chain joins TRBV5-4 to TRBJ1-2; 8 nucleotides agree with TRBD1. The V and J ends lost 1 base and 3 bases, in that order; junction bases with no gene match: 11. This CDR3 spans 17 amino acids. Germline CDR1 and CDR2: SGHNT and YYREEE (reference sequence). The CDR3 bases are TGTGCCAGCAGCTTGTTGCAGGGGGCGCGAAGGTACTATGGCTACACCTTC. Translated: CASSLLQGARRYYGYTF.

CDR3 nucleotide sequence: TGTGCCAGCAGTTATTCCGGGACATCGTTGGGGGATACGCAGTATTTT. Its protein is CASSYSGTSLGDTQYF. The chain has TRBV6-5 and TRBJ2-3; D is possibly TRBD1 (6 bases). V lost 3 bases, J lost 6 bases, and 19 bases lay in between. CDR1 is MNHEY, CDR2 SVGAGI, per germline. CDR3 size: 16 residues.

The chain links TRBV30 to TRBJ2-1; a possible D gene is TRBD2 (6 bases). CDR1 GTSNPN and CDR2 SVGIG come from the germline V gene (reference sequence). V lost 4 bases, J lost 5 bases, and 18 bases lay in between. The CDR3 has 15 amino acids. CDR3 DNA sequence: TGTGCCTGGAATCTACACGGGGGAATAGACAATGAGCAGTTCTTC. Its translation: CAWNLHGGIDNEQFF.

This clone showed up just once. J is TRBJ2-3 and V is TRBV7-9, with 8 positions matching TRBD2. The germline gives CDR1 SEHNR, CDR2 FQNEAQ (reference sequence). V was clipped by 2 bases and J by 3 bases; unmatched bases: 7. The CDR3 sequence is 16 residues long. The CDR3: CASSLRPPGGTDTQYF. The CDR3 DNA is TGTGCCAGCAGCTTACGCCCCCCGGGGGGGACAGATACGCAGTATTTT.

This chain connects TRBV18 to TRBJ2-2, with 11 bases that match TRBD2. J lost 4 bases, V lost 3 bases, and 4 bases had no gene match. Germline V gene data show CDR1 as KGHSH and CDR2 as LQKENI. CDR3 length: 16 amino acids. The CDR3 spells CASSPELAGATGELFF. DNA for the CDR3: TGTGCCAGCTCACCCGAACTAGCGGGAGCCACCGGGGAGCTGTTTTTT.